A single sample gave rise to the 21 T cell receptor beta chains below, sequenced in a study of spatial heterogeneity in lung cancer. Stated time point: sample taken at primary tumor resection. These TCRs are of unknown antigen specificity. Whole-study results and caveats: Tumor mutation count correlated with how many alpha and beta TCRs expanded intratumorally.

TCRdb passed the 5' RACE reads through MiXCR, listing each CDR3 protein once. Counted here are more than 20,000 distinct CDR3 sequences, under 3.5% occurring once; the ten biggest clones make up around 7.7%. Sample: lung tumor tissue, taken at surgery. Receptor source: a male donor with early-stage non-small cell lung cancer.

This clonotype showed up many times. V usage is TRBV10-3 and J usage is TRBJ2-3; no definite D call. V was clipped by 2 bases and J by 5 bases, with 5 bases between them. The length of the CDR3 is 12 residues. CDR1 ENHRY and CDR2 SYGVKD come from the germline V gene. CDR3 nucleotides: TGTGCCATCAGTGAGGGCTTAGATACGCAGTATTTT. Translated: CAISEGLDTQYF.

In this sample, this clonotype turned up many times. This chain joins TRBV10-3 and TRBJ2-5, with 7 positions matching TRBD2. Germline V CDR1 and CDR2: ENHRY, SYGVKD. V lost 2 bases and J lost 5; bases outside the gene matches: 11. The CDR3 is 16 amino acids. CDR3 loop: CAISEDYGRARETQYF. The CDR3 DNA reads as TGTGCCATCAGTGAGGATTATGGGAGGGCCCGGGAGACCCAGTACTTC.

This clonotype has at least ten counts. V usage is TRBV12-3 or TRBV12-4 and J usage is TRBJ2-2, with D perhaps matching TRBD2 (5 bases). CDR3 length: 14 residues. Trimming removed 5 bases at V and 5 bases at J, with 12 bases between. Written as DNA, the CDR3 is TGTGCCAGCAGTCCACAAGCGGAAACCGGGGAGCTGTTTTTT. It codes for CASSPQAETGELFF.

This clonotype showed up many times. The rearrangement joins TRBV29-1 to TRBJ2-3; 7 nucleotides match TRBD2. CDR3 length equals 16 residues. J lost 0 bases, V lost 7 bases, and 13 bases had no gene match. Germline CDR1 and CDR2: SQVTM and ANQGSEA. Here the CDR3 DNA reads TGCAGCGCGGTTGGGGCTAGCGGCTCTAGCACAGATACGCAGTATTTT. The encoded protein is CSAVGASGSSTDTQYF.

This clonotype was picked up many times. The J gene is TRBJ1-4, the V gene TRBV12-3 or TRBV12-4; tentative D call: TRBD1 (5 bases). The CDR3 is 14 residues long. Trimming stripped 5 bases from V and 5 bases from J, with 12 bases between. The CDR3 spells CASSPTGGNEKLFF. The CDR3, as DNA: TGTGCCAGCAGTCCGACGGGGGGGAATGAAAAACTGTTTTTT.

This clonotype came up many times. The genes are TRBV27 and TRBJ2-7; TRBD1 agrees at 7 bases. The trim removed 6 bases at V and 1 base at J, leaving 9 bases unmatched. CDR1 MNHEY and CDR2 SMNVEV come from the germline V gene (reference sequence). This CDR3 region has 15 residues. The CDR3 sequence is CASRLKRGLSYEQYF. In DNA form, the CDR3 reads TGTGCCAGCAGACTAAAGAGGGGGCTGTCCTACGAGCAGTACTTC.

There are many counts of this clonotype. J is TRBJ2-7 and V is TRBV6-5; 9 nucleotides line up with TRBD2. The length of the CDR3 is 15 residues. Germline trimming cut 2 bases from V and 3 bases from J; bases unmatched to any gene: 5. Germline V gene lookup returns CDR1 MNHEY and CDR2 SVGAGI. In DNA, the CDR3 is TGTGCCAGCAGTTACGGTTTAGCGGGGGACTACGAGCAGTACTTC. It yields the protein CASSYGLAGDYEQYF.

This clonotype was detected many times. The V and J genes are TRBV14 and TRBJ2-2; 10 bases map to TRBD2. The CDR3 length is 17 residues. Trimming at V came to 5 bases and at J to 4 bases, leaving 10 bases not matched to a gene. Germline lookup yields CDR1 SGHDN and CDR2 FVKESK. This chain's CDR3 is CASSINLAGVVTGELFF. CDR3 DNA sequence: TGTGCCAGCAGCATAAATCTAGCGGGAGTAGTCACCGGGGAGCTGTTTTTT.

This clonotype is labeled medium-sized. The gene calls are TRBV7-8 and TRBJ2-7; perhaps TRBD2 as D (5 bases). V was trimmed by 5 bases and J by 3 bases, leaving 17 bases between them. Germline CDR1 is SGHVS and CDR2 is FQNEAQ. The CDR3 sequence is 15 residues long. Here the CDR3 DNA reads TGTGCCAGCAGCCCCGAGGACTCCCCGAACTACGAGCAGTACTTC. Its protein product is CASSPEDSPNYEQYF. The complete variable domain, with remaining parts taken from reference TRBV7-8 and TRBJ2-7, reads GAGVSQSPRYKVAKRGQDVALRCDPISGHVSLFWYQQALGQGPEFLTYFQNEAQLDKSGLPSDRFFAERPEGSVSTLKIQRTQQEDSAVYLCASSPEDSPNYEQYFGPGTRLTVT.

This clonotype was detected ten times or more. The chain joins TRBV3-1 to TRBJ2-5; 9 bases line up with TRBD2. The CDR3 sequence is 15 residues long. V shed 6 bases and J 3 bases; nucleotides not matched to a gene: 8. Per the germline V gene, CDR1 is LGHDT and CDR2 is YNNKEL (reference sequence). CDR3 sequence (DNA): TGTGCCAGCAGGATGTTAGCGGGAGTGGAAGAGACCCAGTACTTC. This codes for CASRMLAGVEETQYF.

This clonotype was detected many times. V is TRBV2 and J is TRBJ2-7; TRBD2 might be the D (7 bases). This CDR3 region has 13 residues. Per the germline V gene, CDR1 is SNHLY and CDR2 is FYNNEI. Trimming pared 4 bases from V and 6 bases from J, leaving 13 bases between. The CDR3 sequence is CASSVPGGGEQYF. In nucleotides, the CDR3 is TGTGCCAGCAGTGTCCCGGGGGGCGGCGAGCAGTACTTC. Full variable domain (missing parts from reference TRBV2 and TRBJ2-7): EPEVTQTPSHQVTQMGQEVILRCVPISNHLYFYWYRQILGQKVEFLVSFYNNEISEKSEIFDDQFSVERPDGSNFTLKIRSTKLEDSAMYFCASSVPGGGEQYFGPGTRLTVT.

The V gene is TRBV3-1, the J gene TRBJ1-2; D possibly corresponds to TRBD1 (5 bases). The V gene lost 2 bases and the J gene lost 8 bases, with 12 bases spanning the gap. Germline V gives CDR1 LGHDT, CDR2 YNNKEL (reference sequence). CDR3 length equals 13 residues. The CDR3 DNA reads as TGTGCCAGCAGCCAACAACGGGGGAACGGCTACACCTTC. Protein product: CASSQQRGNGYTF.

There are many counts of this clonotype. The gene calls are TRBV10-2 and TRBJ2-5; D may be TRBD1 (5 bases). Germline V gives CDR1 WSHSY, CDR2 SAAADI. The CDR3 is 12 residues long. Trimming took 6 bases from V and 5 from J, leaving 10 bases between them. CDR3 DNA sequence: TGCGCCAGCAGCAGGGTCGGGGAGACCCAGTACTTC. This sequence encodes CASSRVGETQYF.

This clonotype was counted many times. V and J are TRBV25-1 and TRBJ2-1, with 9 bases identical to TRBD1. Per the germline V gene, CDR1 is MGHDK and CDR2 is SYGVNS. This CDR3 spans 15 amino acids. Trimming removed 3 bases from V and 7 bases from J; junction bases left unmatched: 7. CDR3 nucleotide sequence: TGTGCCAGCAGTGACGCAGGGACAGGGAGAAATGAGCAGTTCTTC. It specifies CASSDAGTGRNEQFF.

This clonotype was observed at least ten times. The chain has TRBV2 and TRBJ2-2; D remains ambiguous. The germline CDR1 and CDR2 sequences are SNHLY and FYNNEI. Deletions cut 5 bases from V and 6 bases from J, with 4 bases between. The CDR3 is 11 amino acids. The CDR3 DNA reads TGTGCCAGCAGTACCCCCGGGGAGCTGTTTTTT. Amino acid sequence: CASSTPGELFF.

In its sample, this clonotype was seen many times. The chain employs TRBV29-1 and TRBJ2-7; the match to TRBD2 covers 8 bases. The CDR3 sequence is 14 residues long. Germline V lookup: CDR1 SQVTM, CDR2 ANQGSEA. V trimming: 4 bases; J trimming: 2 bases; junction bases outside the gene matches: 7. CDR3 in amino acids: CSVALGLATYEQYF. The CDR3 nucleotides are TGCAGCGTTGCTCTCGGACTAGCTACCTACGAGCAGTACTTC.

This clonotype appeared many times. In nucleotides, the CDR3 is TGCAGCGTTATTCCCGACTCCTACAATGAGCAGTTCTTC. Translated, it gives CSVIPDSYNEQFF. The rearrangement uses TRBV29-1 and TRBJ2-1, with D hard to call. The CDR3 totals 13 residues. Trimming shortened V by 5 bases and J by 0 bases, and 8 bases separated the two germline ends. Per germline, CDR1 SQVTM and CDR2 ANQGSEA.

This clonotype was seen many times. This rearrangement joins TRBV20-1 to TRBJ2-3; maybe TRBD2 (7 bases). This CDR3 is built from 16 residues. The germline V gene encodes CDR1 DFQATT and CDR2 SNEGSKA (reference sequence). Trimming left V 1 base short and J 1 base short, with 15 bases between. The CDR3 DNA follows: TGCAGTGCTAGAGGGGGGGCTAGCGGACGCACAGATACGCAGTATTTT. Translated, it gives CSARGGASGRTDTQYF.

This clonotype was counted many times. The rearrangement joins TRBV7-9 to TRBJ1-1, with 9 bases that match TRBD1. Germline V lookup: CDR1 SEHNR, CDR2 FQNEAQ (reference sequence). V was pared by 6 bases and J by 4 bases, with 3 bases of the junction left unmatched. CDR3 length: 13 amino acids. CDR3 in amino acids: CASRTTGGTEAFF. The DNA of the CDR3 is TGTGCCAGCAGAACGACAGGGGGCACTGAAGCTTTCTTT.

This clonotype was detected many times. V gene TRBV3-1 combines with J gene TRBJ1-2; unclear D gene. V lost 0 bases and J 4 bases, leaving 12 bases between the germline ends. The germline V gene has CDR1 LGHDT and CDR2 YNNKEL (reference sequence). CDR3 length equals 15 residues. The DNA for the CDR3 is TGTGCCAGCAGCCAAGATTGGGGAGTGGCCTATGGCTACACCTTC. Its translation is CASSQDWGVAYGYTF. Full variable domain (missing parts from reference TRBV3-1 and TRBJ1-2): DTAVSQTPKYLVTQMGNDKSIKCEQNLGHDTMYWYKQDSKKFLKIMFSYNNKELIINETVPNRFSPKSPDKAHLNLHINSLELGDSAVYFCASSQDWGVAYGYTFGSGTRLTVV.

This clonotype was detected ten times or more. The chain is built from TRBV12-3 or TRBV12-4 and TRBJ2-1; 8 bases line up with TRBD2. The J segment lost 1 base and the V segment lost 8 bases, leaving 10 bases of the junction unmatched. The CDR3 consists of 16 residues. The CDR3 reads CASSGWTSRSYNEQFF. The CDR3 DNA sequence: TGTGCCAGCTCCGGATGGACTAGCCGGTCCTACAATGAGCAGTTCTTC.